This is a list of T cell receptor beta chains from one sample in a study of lymphopenia after photon versus proton radiotherapy. The method was immunoSEQ multiplex PCR; TCRdb's version includes in-frame clones alone and lacks a portion of them. The sample holds some 170,000 clones, around 85% seen once. The specimen comprised peripheral blood, sampled from a patient treated with photon-based radiotherapy. The source is a man aged 45-60 years with gastric cancer. CDR3s include the opening cysteine and the closing phenylalanine or tryptophan. D genes are given only for firm matches. Size tells how often a clone was seen (once, few, many) or the class of an expanded clone, and some rows leave it out.

D: TRBD1
J: TRBJ2-7
size: -
V: TRBV10-3
DNA: TGTGCCATCACCGGGACAGGGGTCGGCTACGAGCAGTACTTC
CDR3: CAITGTGVGYEQYF

D: -
J: TRBJ1-2
size: -
V: TRBV7-2
DNA: TGTGCCAGCAGCTTAGATCAGGGGAACTATGGCTACACCTTC
CDR3: CASSLDQGNYGYTF

D: -
J: TRBJ2-2
size: -
V: TRBV9
DNA: TGTGCCAGCAGCGTAGCCCTCAACACCGGGGAGCTGTTTTTT
CDR3: CASSVALNTGELFF

D: TRBD2
J: TRBJ2-2
size: -
V: TRBV11-2
DNA: TGTGCCAGCAGCTCGAGACTAGCGGGACACGCGAACACCGGGGAGCTGTTTTTT
CDR3: CASSSRLAGHANTGELFF

D: TRBD1
J: TRBJ2-3
size: -
V: TRBV30
DNA: TGTGCCTGGAGGGGGGACAGGGGAACAGATACGCAGTATTTT
CDR3: CAWRGDRGTDTQYF

D: TRBD2
J: TRBJ2-1
size: -
V: TRBV29-1
DNA: TGCAGCGTGGGGACCGAGCGGGAGGGACTGTCTGCATATGAGCAGTTCTTC
CDR3: CSVGTEREGLSAYEQFF

D: TRBD1
J: TRBJ1-2
size: once
V: TRBV28
DNA: TGTGCCAGCAGCTCTCAGACAGGGTTCTATGGCTACACCTTC
CDR3: CASSSQTGFYGYTF

D: -
J: TRBJ2-1
size: -
V: TRBV6-6
DNA: TGTGCCAGCAGTTACGACCTCTCCTACAATGAGCAGTTCTTC
CDR3: CASSYDLSYNEQFF

D: TRBD2
J: TRBJ2-2
size: -
V: TRBV27
DNA: TGTGCCAGCAGTTTATTAGCTAGCGGGAGCCCCGGGGAGCTGTTTTTT
CDR3: CASSLLASGSPGELFF

D: -
J: TRBJ2-2
size: -
V: TRBV7-9
DNA: TGTGCCAGCAGCTTAACGATCCAAAGCGGGGAGCTGTTTTTT
CDR3: CASSLTIQSGELFF

D: -
J: TRBJ1-2
size: -
V: TRBV27
DNA: TGTGCCAGCAGCTCAGACATTAGGACCGGCTATGGCTACACCTTC
CDR3: CASSSDIRTGYGYTF

D: -
J: TRBJ2-2
size: -
V: TRBV4-1
DNA: TGCGCCAGCAGCCAAGTGGAGGGTCCCACCGGGGAGCTGTTTTTT
CDR3: CASSQVEGPTGELFF

D: TRBD2
J: TRBJ2-7
size: -
V: TRBV4-1
DNA: TGCGCCAGCAGCCAACCAACTAGCGGGAGGAGGTACGAGCAGTACTTC
CDR3: CASSQPTSGRRYEQYF

D: -
J: TRBJ2-4
size: -
V: TRBV29-1
DNA: TGCAGCGTTACGGAGACTTCGTCGGCAAACATTCAGTACTTC
CDR3: CSVTETSSANIQYF

D: TRBD2
J: TRBJ2-1
size: -
V: TRBV18
DNA: TGTGCCAGCTCACCAAGGCGGGAGTTAGGCAATGAGCAGTTCTTC
CDR3: CASSPRRELGNEQFF

D: -
J: TRBJ2-7
size: -
V: TRBV5-4
DNA: TGTGCCAGCAGCCCTATTGAGGGAAGCTCCTACGAGCAGTACTTC
CDR3: CASSPIEGSSYEQYF

D: -
J: TRBJ1-1
size: -
V: TRBV28
DNA: TGTGCCACCAACCCCGGGGACCGGAACACTGAAGCTTTCTTT
CDR3: CATNPGDRNTEAFF

D: -
J: TRBJ2-2
size: -
V: TRBV6-5
DNA: TGTGCCAGCAGGGAAGGGGCGACCGGGGAGCTGTTTTTT
CDR3: CASREGATGELFF

D: TRBD2
J: TRBJ2-1
size: -
V: TRBV18
DNA: TGTGCCAGCTCACCACCGCGACTAGCGGTCTACAATGAGCAGTTCTTC
CDR3: CASSPPRLAVYNEQFF

D: TRBD1
J: TRBJ2-7
size: -
V: TRBV5-6
DNA: TGTGCCAGCAGCCAGGGGGTCGGGGAGGAGCAGTACTTC
CDR3: CASSQGVGEEQYF

D: TRBD1
J: TRBJ1-3
size: -
V: TRBV5-6
DNA: TGTGCCAGCAGCTTGGGGACAGGGCGAAACACCATATATTTT
CDR3: CASSLGTGRNTIYF

D: -
J: TRBJ1-4
size: -
V: TRBV7-2
DNA: TGTGCCAGCAGCTTGCAGATTGGTAATGAAAAACTGTTTTTT
CDR3: CASSLQIGNEKLFF

D: -
J: TRBJ1-1
size: -
V: TRBV19
DNA: TGTGCCAGTAGTAACCCCGGGGGGGTAGACACTGAAGCTTTCTTT
CDR3: CASSNPGGVDTEAFF

D: -
J: TRBJ1-2
size: -
V: TRBV10-1
DNA: TGCGCCAGCAGTGAGAACAGGCACTATGGCTACACCTTC
CDR3: CASSENRHYGYTF

D: TRBD2
J: TRBJ2-3
size: once
V: TRBV2
DNA: TGTGCCAGCAGCATAGGGACTAGCGGGAGCACAGATACGCAGTATTTT
CDR3: CASSIGTSGSTDTQYF

D: -
J: TRBJ1-4
size: -
V: TRBV19
DNA: TGTGCCAGTAGGCCGGGACTGACTAATGAAAAACTGTTTTTT
CDR3: CASRPGLTNEKLFF

D: TRBD1
J: TRBJ2-7
size: -
V: TRBV15
DNA: TGTGCCACCAACTGGGGACAGGGGTACGAGCAGTACTTC
CDR3: CATNWGQGYEQYF

D: TRBD2
J: TRBJ2-5
size: -
V: TRBV18
DNA: TGTGCCAGCTCACCCACTAGCGGGAGGGCCTCGGAGACCCAGTACTTC
CDR3: CASSPTSGRASETQYF